The clone carrying this TCR beta chain was seen more than once but under ten times. What it binds is unknown. Each CDR3 protein is one row after TCRdb ran MiXCR on the 5' RACE reads. Seen here are 60,000 to 65,000 distinct CDR3 sequences, roughly 23% observed once, and the top ten hold 2.5% to 3.5%. Whole-study findings and limits: Tumor memory CD4+ T cell TCR gene usage clustered with blood and lymph node memory CD4+ cells and lymph node naive CD4+ cells.

Germline V lookup: CDR1 LNHNV, CDR2 YYDKDF (reference sequence). CDR3 size: 15 residues. The trim removed 0 bases at V and 5 bases at J, leaving 5 bases unmatched. V and J are TRBV15 and TRBJ2-7; TRBD1 matches 9 bases. This receptor was taken from a female donor with breast cancer. The sequencing input was memory CD4+ T cells sorted from a lymph node. Stated subset: memory CD4+ T cells, CD4+CD45RO+CD25-. CDR3 in DNA: TGTGCCACCAGCAGAGATGGGGACAGGGCGGACGAGCAGTACTTC. Translation gives CATSRDGDRADEQYF.